This paragraph reports one T cell receptor beta chain. It lacks a known antigen. Base qualities are not at hand, and no much larger clone is one base apart. The data are from a study of blood T cell repertoires in COVID-19 (dated by TCRdb to about 2020). Notes on the research overall: Collaborator samples came from the United States, Italy and Spain and covered acute and convalescent phases of COVID-19. The repertoires were released in a freely available public database intended as a resource for research on the immune response to SARS-CoV-2. HLA class I and class II types, where available, came from metadata supplied by the sample provider rather than from assay-based typing. Samples were obtained from the ongoing ImmuneRACE study (first 160 participants) and from 1,254 subjects provided by 6 global collaborators. The dataset comprised deeply sampled blood TCRbeta repertoires from subjects exposed to, actively infected with, or recovered from COVID-19. The material from the prospective study consisted of cDNA or gDNA derived from T cells, B-cell-depleted T cells, or PBMCs. The sample metadata nearly always contained a de-identified subject ID, COVID-19 status, age in years and sex. The research as a whole found: The quantity of clinical and demographic metadata differed by source and by participant and was supplied without curation.

Each collaborating institution followed its own protocols to collect whole blood in K2EDTA tubes. For TCRbeta analysis, collaborators shipped samples as frozen whole blood, isolated PBMCs, or DNA extracted from either of those sample types. TCRbeta CDR3 regions were amplified from genomic DNA using the immunoSEQ Assay, a bias-controlled multiplex PCR. The original methods were these. The number of nucleated cells in each sample was estimated by amplification of reference gene primers within the assay. Sequence reads were collapsed and filtered to measure the absolute abundance of every unique TCRbeta CDR3 rearrangement. Productive Simpson clonality was computed per sample as the square root of Simpson's diversity index over productive rearrangements. The table comes from immuneACCESS by way of TCRdb, which keeps in-frame sequences with V and J called. Part of the clones is missing from these tables; in studies checked, under half for an unresolved V gene and the rest for unknown reasons. The DNA was the basis for D and trimming; V, J and clone size are from that table. A total of about 240,000 clones appear in this sample, 70% to 90% of them only once. The ten largest make up more than 6.5% of the sample.

The CDR3 covers 16 residues, taking in both the cysteine and the phenylalanine. Only CDR3 DNA is held: 48 bases, read in frame from base 1. CDR1 LNHDA and CDR2 SQIVND are derived from the germline V gene (reference sequence). V loses 5 bases at its end and J loses 2 bases; junction bases beyond the gene matches: 10. Specimen: peripheral blood. This chain is built from TRBV19 and TRBJ2-3, with 7 bases matching TRBD1. The clonotype comes from a woman between 65 and 79 years old with active or convalescent COVID-19. The nucleotide sequence reads as follows: TGTGCCAGTAGTCCCTCGACAGGGACCCTCACAGATACGCAGTATTTT. Its translation reads: CASSPSTGTLTDTQYF. Beyond the CDR3, the reference TRBV19 and TRBJ2-3 genes provide the residues; the full variable domain reads: DGGITQSPKYLFRKEGQNVTLSCEQNLNHDAMYWYRQDPGQGLRLIYYSQIVNDFQKGDIAEGYSVSREKKESFPLTVTSAQKNPTAFYLCASSPSTGTLTDTQYFGPGTRLTVL.